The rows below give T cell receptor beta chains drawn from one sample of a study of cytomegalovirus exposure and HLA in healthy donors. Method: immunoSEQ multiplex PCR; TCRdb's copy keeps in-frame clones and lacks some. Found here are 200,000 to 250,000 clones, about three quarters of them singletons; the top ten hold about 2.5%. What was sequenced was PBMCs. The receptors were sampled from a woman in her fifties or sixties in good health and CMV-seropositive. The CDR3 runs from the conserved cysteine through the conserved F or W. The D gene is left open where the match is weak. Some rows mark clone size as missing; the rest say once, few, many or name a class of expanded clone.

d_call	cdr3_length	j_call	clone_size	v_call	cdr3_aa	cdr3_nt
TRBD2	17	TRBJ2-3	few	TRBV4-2	CASSQDGTSGIRDTQYF	TGTGCCAGCAGCCAAGATGGGACTAGCGGGATTCGGGATACGCAGTATTTT
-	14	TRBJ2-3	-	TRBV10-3	CAINGGVGTDTQYF	TGTGCCATCAATGGAGGGGTCGGGACAGATACGCAGTATTTT
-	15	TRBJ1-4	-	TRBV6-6	CASSWPGDRVEKLFF	TGTGCCAGCAGCTGGCCAGGGGATCGGGTCGAAAAACTGTTTTTT
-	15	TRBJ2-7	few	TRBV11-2	CASSPRNSLRGEQYF	TGTGCCAGCAGCCCCCGGAACAGCCTTCGGGGCGAGCAGTACTTC
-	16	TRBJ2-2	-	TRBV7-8	CASSLERTQNTGELFF	TGTGCCAGCAGCTTAGAACGGACTCAGAACACCGGGGAGCTGTTTTTT
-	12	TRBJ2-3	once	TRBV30	CAWRDSGITQYF	TGTGCCTGGAGGGACTCTGGGATAACGCAGTATTTT
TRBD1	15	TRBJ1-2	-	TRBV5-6	CASSLGAGGNYGYTF	TGTGCCAGCAGCTTGGGGGCAGGGGGGAACTATGGCTACACCTTC
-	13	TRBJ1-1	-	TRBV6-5	CASRYTQNTEAFF	TGTGCCAGCAGATATACACAGAACACTGAAGCTTTCTTT
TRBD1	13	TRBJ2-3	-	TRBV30	CAWRAAGGDTQYF	TGTGCCTGGAGGGCAGCAGGGGGAGATACGCAGTATTTT
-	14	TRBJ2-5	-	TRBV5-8	CASSSDYQQETQYF	TGTGCCAGCAGCTCGGACTACCAACAGGAGACCCAGTACTTC
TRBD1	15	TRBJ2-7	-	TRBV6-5	CASSYTYRGGYEQYF	TGTGCCAGCAGTTACACCTACAGGGGTGGCTACGAGCAGTACTTC
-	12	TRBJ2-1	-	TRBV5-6	CASSLRGYEQFF	TGTGCCAGCAGCTTGCGGGGTTATGAGCAGTTCTTC
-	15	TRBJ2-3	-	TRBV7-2	CASSRGGAGTDTQYF	TGTGCCAGCAGCCGTGGGGGGGCCGGCACAGATACGCAGTATTTT
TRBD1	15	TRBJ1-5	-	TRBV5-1	CASRSGTGSNQPQHF	TGCGCCAGCAGATCCGGGACAGGGAGCAATCAGCCCCAGCATTTT